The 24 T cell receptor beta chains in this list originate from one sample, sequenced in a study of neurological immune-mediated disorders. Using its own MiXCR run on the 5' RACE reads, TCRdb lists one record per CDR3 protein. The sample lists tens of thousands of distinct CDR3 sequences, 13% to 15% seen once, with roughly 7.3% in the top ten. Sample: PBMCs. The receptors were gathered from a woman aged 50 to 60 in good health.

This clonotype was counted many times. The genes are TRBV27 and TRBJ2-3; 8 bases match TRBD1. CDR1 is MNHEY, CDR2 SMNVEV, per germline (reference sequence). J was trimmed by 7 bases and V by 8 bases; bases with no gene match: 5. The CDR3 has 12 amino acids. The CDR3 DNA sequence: TGTGCCAGCTGGGACAGGTCTTATACGCAGTATTTT. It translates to CASWDRSYTQYF.

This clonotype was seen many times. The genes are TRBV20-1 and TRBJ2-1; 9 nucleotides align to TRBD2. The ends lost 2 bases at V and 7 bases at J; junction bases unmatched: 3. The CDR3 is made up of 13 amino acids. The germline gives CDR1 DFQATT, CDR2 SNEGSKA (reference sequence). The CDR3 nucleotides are TGCAGTGCTAGACTAGCGGGGACGAATGAGCAGTTCTTC. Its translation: CSARLAGTNEQFF.

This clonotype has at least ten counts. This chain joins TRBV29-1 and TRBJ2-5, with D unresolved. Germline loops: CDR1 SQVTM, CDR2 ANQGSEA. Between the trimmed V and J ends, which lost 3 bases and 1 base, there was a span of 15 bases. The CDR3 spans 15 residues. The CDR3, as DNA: TGCAGCGTTGATTTTGCCAGCACTATCCAAGAGACCCAGTACTTC. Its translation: CSVDFASTIQETQYF.

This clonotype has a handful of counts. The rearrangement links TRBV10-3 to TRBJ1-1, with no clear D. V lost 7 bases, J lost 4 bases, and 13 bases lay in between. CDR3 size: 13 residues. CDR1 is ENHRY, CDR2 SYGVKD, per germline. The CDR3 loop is CAIKRDQGTEAFF. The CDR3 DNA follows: TGTGCCATCAAGAGGGATCAAGGCACTGAAGCTTTCTTT.

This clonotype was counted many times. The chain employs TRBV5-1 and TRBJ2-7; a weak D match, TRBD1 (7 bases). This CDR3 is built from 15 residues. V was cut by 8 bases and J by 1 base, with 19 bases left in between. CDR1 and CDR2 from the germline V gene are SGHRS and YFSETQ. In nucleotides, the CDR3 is TGCGCCAGAACTCCACTGCCAGGGGGGTCCTACGAGCAGTACTTC. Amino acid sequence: CARTPLPGGSYEQYF.

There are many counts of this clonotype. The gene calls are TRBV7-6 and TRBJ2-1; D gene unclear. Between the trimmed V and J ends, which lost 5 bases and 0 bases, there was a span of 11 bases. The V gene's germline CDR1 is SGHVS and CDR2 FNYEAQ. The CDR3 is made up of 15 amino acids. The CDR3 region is CASSPIPSSYNEQFF. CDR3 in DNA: TGTGCCAGCAGCCCCATCCCCAGCTCCTACAATGAGCAGTTCTTC.

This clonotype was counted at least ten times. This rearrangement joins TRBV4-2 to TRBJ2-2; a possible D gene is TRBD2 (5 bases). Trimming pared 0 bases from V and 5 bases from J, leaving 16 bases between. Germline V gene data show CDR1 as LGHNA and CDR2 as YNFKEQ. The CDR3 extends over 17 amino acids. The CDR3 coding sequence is TGTGCCAGCAGCCAAGACTCGGTGCTAGCTTCAACCGGGGAGCTGTTTTTT. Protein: CASSQDSVLASTGELFF.

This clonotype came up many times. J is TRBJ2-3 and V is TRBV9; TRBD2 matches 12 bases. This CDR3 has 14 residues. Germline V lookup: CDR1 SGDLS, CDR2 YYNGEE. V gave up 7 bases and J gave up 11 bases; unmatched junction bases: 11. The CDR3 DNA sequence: TGTGCCAGCGGACTGACTAGCGGGGGTCGGAGGCAGTATTTT. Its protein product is CASGLTSGGRRQYF.

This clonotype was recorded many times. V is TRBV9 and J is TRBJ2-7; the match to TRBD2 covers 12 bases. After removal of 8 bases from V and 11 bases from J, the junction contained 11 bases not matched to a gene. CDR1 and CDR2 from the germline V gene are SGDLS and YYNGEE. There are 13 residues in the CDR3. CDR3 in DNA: TGTGCCAGTAATCAACTAGCGGGGGGCCCCGAGTACTTC. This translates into CASNQLAGGPEYF. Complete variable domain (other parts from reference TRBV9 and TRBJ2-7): DSGVTQTPKHLITATGQRVTLRCSPRSGDLSVYWYQQSLDQGLQFLIQYYNGEERAKGNILERFSAQQFPDLHSELNLSSLELGDSALYFCASNQLAGGPEYFGPGTRLTVT.

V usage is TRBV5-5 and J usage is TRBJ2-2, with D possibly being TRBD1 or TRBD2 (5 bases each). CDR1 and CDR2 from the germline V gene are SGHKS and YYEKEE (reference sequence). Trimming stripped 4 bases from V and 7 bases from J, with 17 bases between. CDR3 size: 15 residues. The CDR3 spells CASSQPTGTGGELFF. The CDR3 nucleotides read TGTGCCAGCAGCCAACCTACGGGGACGGGCGGGGAGCTGTTTTTT.

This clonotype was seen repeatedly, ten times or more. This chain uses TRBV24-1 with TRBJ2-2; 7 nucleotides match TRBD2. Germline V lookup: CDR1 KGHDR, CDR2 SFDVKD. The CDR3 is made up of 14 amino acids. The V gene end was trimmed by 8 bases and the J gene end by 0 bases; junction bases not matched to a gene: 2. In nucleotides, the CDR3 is TGTGCCACCATGGGAGGGTCGAACACCGGGGAGCTGTTTTTT. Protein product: CATMGGSNTGELFF.

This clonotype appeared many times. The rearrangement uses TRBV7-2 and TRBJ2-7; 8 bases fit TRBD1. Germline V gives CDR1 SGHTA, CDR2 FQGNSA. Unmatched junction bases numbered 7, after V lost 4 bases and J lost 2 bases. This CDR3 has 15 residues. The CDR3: CASSSAQGAPYEQYF. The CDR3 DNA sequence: TGTGCCAGCAGCTCCGCCCAGGGGGCCCCCTACGAGCAGTACTTC. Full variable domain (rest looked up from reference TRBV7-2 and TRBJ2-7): GAGVSQSPSNKVTEKGKDVELRCDPISGHTALYWYRQSLGQGLEFLIYFQGNSAPDKSGLPSDRFSAERTGGSVSTLTIQRTQQEDSAVYLCASSSAQGAPYEQYFGPGTRLTVT.

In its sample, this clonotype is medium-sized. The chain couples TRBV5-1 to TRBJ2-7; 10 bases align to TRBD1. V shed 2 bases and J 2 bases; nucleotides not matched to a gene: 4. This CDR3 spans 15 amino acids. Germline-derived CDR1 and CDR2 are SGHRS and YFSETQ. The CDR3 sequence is CASSFGTGVTYEQYF. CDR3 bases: TGCGCCAGCAGCTTCGGGACAGGGGTAACCTACGAGCAGTACTTC.

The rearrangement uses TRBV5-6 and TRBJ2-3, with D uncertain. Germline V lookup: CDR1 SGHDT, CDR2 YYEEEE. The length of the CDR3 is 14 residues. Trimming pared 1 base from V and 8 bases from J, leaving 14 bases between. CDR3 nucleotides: TGTGCCAGCAGCTTGAAACAGAGTACACCTACGCAGTATTTT. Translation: CASSLKQSTPTQYF.

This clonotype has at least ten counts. The CDR3 sequence is CASSLGGSYGYTF. The CDR3 DNA follows: TGTGCCAGCAGCTTGGGAGGCTCCTATGGCTACACCTTC. The V and J genes are TRBV5-8 and TRBJ1-2; D gene uncertain. The germline CDR1 and CDR2 sequences are SGHTS and YDEGEE. The V end lost 0 bases, the J end lost 4 bases, and 7 bases lay between the germline ends. The CDR3 totals 13 residues.

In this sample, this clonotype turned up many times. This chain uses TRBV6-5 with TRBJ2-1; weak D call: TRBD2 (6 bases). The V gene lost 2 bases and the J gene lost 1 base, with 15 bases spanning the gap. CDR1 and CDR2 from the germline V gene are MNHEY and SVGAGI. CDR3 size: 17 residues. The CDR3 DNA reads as TGTGCCAGCAGTTACCGTGGTGCGGGAAGGTCCTACAATGAGCAGTTCTTC. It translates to CASSYRGAGRSYNEQFF.

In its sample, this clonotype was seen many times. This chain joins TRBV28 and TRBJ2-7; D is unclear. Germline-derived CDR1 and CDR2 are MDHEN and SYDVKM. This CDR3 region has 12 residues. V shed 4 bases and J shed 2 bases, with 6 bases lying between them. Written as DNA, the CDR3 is TGTGCCAGCAGTTCCCCGCCCTACGAGCAGTACTTC. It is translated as CASSSPPYEQYF.

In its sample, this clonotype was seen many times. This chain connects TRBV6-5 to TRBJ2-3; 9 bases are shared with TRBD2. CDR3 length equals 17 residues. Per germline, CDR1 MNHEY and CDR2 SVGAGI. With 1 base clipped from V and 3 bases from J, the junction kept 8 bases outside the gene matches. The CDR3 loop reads CASSYFSSSGVTDTQYF. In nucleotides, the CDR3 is TGTGCCAGCAGTTACTTCTCGTCTAGCGGGGTGACAGATACGCAGTATTTT.

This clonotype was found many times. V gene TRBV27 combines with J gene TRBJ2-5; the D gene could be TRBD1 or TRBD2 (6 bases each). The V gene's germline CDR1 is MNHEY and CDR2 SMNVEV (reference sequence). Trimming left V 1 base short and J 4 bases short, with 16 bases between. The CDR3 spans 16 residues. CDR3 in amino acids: CASSLLGGRGGETQYF. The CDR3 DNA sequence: TGTGCCAGCAGTTTATTGGGGGGCAGGGGCGGAGAGACCCAGTACTTC.

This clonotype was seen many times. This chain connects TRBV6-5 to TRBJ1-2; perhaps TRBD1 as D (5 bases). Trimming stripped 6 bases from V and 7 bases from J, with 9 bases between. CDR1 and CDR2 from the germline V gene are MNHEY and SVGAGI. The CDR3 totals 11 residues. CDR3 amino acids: CASRSGRGYTF. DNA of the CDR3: TGTGCCAGCAGGTCAGGGCGTGGCTACACCTTC.

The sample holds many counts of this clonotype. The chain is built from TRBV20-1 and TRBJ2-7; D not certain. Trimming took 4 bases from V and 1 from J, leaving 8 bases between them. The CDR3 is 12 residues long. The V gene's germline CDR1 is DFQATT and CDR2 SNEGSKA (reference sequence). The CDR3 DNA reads TGCAGTGCTATGCCCACTTCCTACGAGCAGTACTTC. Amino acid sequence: CSAMPTSYEQYF.

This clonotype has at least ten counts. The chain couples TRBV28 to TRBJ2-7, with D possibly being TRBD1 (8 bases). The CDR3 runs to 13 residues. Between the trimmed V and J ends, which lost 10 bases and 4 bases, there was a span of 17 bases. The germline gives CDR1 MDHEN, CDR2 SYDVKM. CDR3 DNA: TGTGCCACGACTACAGGGGGGGCGTACGAGCAGTACTTC. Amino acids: CATTTGGAYEQYF.

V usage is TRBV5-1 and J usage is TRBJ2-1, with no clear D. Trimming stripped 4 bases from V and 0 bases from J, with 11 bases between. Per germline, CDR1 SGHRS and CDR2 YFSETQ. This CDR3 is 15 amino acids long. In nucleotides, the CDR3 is TGCGCCAGCAGCGTGGACCCGCGCTCCTACAATGAGCAGTTCTTC. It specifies CASSVDPRSYNEQFF.

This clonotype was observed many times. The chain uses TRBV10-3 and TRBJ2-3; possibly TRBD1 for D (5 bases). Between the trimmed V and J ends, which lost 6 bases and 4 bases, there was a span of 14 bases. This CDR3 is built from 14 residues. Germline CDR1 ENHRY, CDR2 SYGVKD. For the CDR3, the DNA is TGTGCCATCAGACAGGAAGGAAGGCCAGATACGCAGTATTTT. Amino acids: CAIRQEGRPDTQYF.